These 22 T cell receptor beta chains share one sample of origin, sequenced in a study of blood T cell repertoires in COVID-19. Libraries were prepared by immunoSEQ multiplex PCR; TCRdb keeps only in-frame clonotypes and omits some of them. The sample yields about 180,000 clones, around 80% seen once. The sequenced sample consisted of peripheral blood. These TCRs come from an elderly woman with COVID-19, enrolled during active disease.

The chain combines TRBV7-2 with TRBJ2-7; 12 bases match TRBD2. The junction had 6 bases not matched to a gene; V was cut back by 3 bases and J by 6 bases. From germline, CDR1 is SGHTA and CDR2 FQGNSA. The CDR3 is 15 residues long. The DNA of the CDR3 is TGTGCCAGCAGCTTCTCTAGCGGGGGGGCCATCGAGCAGTACTTC. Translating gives CASSFSSGGAIEQYF.

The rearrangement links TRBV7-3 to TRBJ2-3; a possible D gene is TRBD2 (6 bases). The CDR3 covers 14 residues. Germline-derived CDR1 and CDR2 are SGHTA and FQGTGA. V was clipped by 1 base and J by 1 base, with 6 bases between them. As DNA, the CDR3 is TGTGCCAGCAGCTTAAGCGGGGGCACAGATACGCAGTATTTT. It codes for CASSLSGGTDTQYF.

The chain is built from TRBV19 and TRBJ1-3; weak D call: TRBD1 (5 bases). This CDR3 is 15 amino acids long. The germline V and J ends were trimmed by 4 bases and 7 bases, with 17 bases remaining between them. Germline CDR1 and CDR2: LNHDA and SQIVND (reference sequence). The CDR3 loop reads CASSRSSLGLNTIYF. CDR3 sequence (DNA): TGTGCCAGTAGTAGGTCGTCATTGGGGCTGAACACCATATATTTT.

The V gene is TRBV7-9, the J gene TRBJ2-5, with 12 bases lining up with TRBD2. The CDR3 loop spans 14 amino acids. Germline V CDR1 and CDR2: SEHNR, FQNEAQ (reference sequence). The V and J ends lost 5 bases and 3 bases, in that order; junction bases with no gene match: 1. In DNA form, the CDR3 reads TGTGCCAGCAGCAGGACTAGCGGGGAAGAGACCCAGTACTTC. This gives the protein CASSRTSGEETQYF.

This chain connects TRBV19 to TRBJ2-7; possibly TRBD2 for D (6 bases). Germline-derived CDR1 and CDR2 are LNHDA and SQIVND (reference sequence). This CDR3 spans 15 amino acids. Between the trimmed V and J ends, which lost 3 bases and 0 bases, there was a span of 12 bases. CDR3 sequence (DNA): TGTGCCAGTAGTATGAGGCGGGACCCCTCCTACGAGCAGTACTTC. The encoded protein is CASSMRRDPSYEQYF.

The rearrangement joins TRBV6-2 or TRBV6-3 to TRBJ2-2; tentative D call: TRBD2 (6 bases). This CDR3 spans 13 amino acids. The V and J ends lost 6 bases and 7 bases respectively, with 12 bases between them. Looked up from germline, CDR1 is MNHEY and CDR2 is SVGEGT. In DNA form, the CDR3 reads TGTGCCAGCAGCTCTCTGGGGGGCGGGGAGCTGTTTTTT. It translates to CASSSLGGGELFF.

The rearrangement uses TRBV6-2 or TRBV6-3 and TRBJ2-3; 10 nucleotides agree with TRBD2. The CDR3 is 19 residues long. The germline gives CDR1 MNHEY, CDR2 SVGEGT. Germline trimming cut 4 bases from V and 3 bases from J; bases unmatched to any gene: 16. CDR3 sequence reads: CASSLTAWIAGGRTDTQYF. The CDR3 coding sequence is TGTGCCAGCAGTTTGACCGCTTGGATAGCGGGGGGTCGGACAGATACGCAGTATTTT.

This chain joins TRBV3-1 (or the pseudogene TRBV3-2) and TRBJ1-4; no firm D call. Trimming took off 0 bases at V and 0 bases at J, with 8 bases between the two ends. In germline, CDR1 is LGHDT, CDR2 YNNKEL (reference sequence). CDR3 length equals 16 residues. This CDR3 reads CASSQDWTATNEKLFF. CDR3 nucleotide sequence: TGTGCCAGCAGCCAAGATTGGACTGCAACTAATGAAAAACTGTTTTTT.

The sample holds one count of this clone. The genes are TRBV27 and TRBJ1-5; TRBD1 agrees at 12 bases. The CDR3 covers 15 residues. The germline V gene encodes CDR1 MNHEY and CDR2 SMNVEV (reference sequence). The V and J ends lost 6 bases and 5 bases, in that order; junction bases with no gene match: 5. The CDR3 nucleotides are TGTGCCAGCAGGCCCGGGACAGGGGGCGATCAGCCCCAGCATTTT. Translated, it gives CASRPGTGGDQPQHF.

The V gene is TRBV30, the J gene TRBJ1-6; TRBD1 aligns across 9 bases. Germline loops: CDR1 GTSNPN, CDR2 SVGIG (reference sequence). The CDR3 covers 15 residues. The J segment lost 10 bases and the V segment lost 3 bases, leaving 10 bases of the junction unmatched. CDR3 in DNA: TGTGCCTGGAGGCAGGGGGACAGGGTGGTCTCACCCCTCCACTTT. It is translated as CAWRQGDRVVSPLHF.

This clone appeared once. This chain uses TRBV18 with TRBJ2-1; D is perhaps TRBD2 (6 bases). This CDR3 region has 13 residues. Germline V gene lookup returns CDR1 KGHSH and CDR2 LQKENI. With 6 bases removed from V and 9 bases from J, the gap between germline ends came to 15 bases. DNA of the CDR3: TGTGCCAGCTCCCCCCGGGACGGGAGTGAGCAGTTCTTC. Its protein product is CASSPRDGSEQFF.

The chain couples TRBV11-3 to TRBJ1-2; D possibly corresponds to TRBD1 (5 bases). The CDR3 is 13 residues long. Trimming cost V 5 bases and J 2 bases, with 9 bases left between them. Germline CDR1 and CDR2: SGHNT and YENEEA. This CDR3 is CASSPGGNYGYTF. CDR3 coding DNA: TGTGCCAGCAGCCCTGGGGGGAACTATGGCTACACCTTC.

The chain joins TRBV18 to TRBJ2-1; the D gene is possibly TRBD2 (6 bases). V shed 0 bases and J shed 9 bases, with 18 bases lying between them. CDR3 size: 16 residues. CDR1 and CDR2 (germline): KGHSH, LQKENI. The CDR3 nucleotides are TGTGCCAGCTCACCACCGGTCGGGGGAGCGGTCGGTGAGCAGTTCTTC. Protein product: CASSPPVGGAVGEQFF.

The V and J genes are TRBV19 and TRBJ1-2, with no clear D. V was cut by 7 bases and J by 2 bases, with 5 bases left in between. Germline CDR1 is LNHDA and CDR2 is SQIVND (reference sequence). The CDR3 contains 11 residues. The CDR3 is CASTANYGYTF. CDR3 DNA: TGTGCCAGTACAGCGAACTATGGCTACACCTTC. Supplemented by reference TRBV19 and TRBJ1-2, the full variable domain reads DGGITQSPKYLFRKEGQNVTLSCEQNLNHDAMYWYRQDPGQGLRLIYYSQIVNDFQKGDIAEGYSVSREKKESFPLTVTSAQKNPTAFYLCASTANYGYTFGSGTRLTVV.

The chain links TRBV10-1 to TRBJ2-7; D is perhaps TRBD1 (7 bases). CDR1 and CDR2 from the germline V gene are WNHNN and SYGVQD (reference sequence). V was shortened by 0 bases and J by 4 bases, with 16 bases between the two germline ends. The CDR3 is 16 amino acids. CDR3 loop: CASSESRDRASYEQYF. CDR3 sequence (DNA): TGCGCCAGCAGTGAGTCGCGGGACAGAGCCTCTTACGAGCAGTACTTC.

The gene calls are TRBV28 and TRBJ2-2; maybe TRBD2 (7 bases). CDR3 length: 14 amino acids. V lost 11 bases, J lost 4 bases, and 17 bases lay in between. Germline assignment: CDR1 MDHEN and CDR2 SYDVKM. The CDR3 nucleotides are TGTGCCTGCCTGAAGAGGGGGGGCACCGGGGAGCTGTTTTTT. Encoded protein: CACLKRGGTGELFF.

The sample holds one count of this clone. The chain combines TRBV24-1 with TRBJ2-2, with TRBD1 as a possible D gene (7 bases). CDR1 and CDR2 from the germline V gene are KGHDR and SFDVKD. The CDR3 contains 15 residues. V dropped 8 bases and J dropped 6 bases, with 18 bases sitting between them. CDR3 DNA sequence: TGTGCCACCATGGATCCGACCAGGGGGGCCGGGGAGCTGTTTTTT. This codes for CATMDPTRGAGELFF.

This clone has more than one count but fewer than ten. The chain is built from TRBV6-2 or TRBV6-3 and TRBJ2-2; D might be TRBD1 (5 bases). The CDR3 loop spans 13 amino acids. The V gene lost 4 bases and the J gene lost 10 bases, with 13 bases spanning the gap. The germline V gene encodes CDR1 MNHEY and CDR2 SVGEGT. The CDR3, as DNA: TGTGCCAGCAGTTTCCTGAGTGGACAGGAGCTGTTTTTT. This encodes CASSFLSGQELFF.

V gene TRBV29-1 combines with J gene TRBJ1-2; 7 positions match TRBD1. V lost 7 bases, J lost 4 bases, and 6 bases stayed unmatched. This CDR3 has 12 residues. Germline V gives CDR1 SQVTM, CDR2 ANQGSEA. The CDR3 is CSAQTGLYGYTF. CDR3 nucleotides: TGCAGCGCCCAGACAGGGCTCTATGGCTACACCTTC. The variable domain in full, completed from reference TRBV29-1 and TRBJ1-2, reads SAVISQKPSRDICQRGTSLTIQCQVDSQVTMMFWYRQQPGQSLTLIATANQGSEATYESGFVIDKFPISRPNLTFSTLTVSNMSPEDSSIYLCSAQTGLYGYTFGSGTRLTVV.

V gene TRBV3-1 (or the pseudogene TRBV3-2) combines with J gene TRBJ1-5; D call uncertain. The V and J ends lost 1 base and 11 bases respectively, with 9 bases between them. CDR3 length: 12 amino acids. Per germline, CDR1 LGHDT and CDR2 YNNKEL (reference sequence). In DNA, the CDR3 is TGTGCCAGCAGCCAAGCCGACGGGGCCCAGCATTTT. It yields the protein CASSQADGAQHF.

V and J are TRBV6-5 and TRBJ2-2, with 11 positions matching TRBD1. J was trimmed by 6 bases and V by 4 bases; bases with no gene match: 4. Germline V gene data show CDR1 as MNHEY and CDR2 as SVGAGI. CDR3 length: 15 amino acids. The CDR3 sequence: CASSSLGQGAGELFF. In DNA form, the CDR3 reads TGTGCCAGCAGTTCCCTGGGACAGGGGGCCGGGGAGCTGTTTTTT.

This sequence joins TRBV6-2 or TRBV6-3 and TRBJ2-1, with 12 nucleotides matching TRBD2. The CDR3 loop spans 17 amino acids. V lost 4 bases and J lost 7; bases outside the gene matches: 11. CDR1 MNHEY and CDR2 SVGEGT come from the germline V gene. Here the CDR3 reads CASSFSLAGGTRNEQFF. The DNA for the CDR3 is TGTGCCAGCAGTTTCTCGCTAGCGGGGGGGACCAGGAATGAGCAGTTCTTC.